This TCR beta chain is drawn from a study of response to subunit inactivated influenza vaccine. This clonotype was counted between two and nine times. What it binds is unknown. TCRdb analysed the RT-PCR reads with MiXCR anew, one entry per CDR3 protein. The table lists over 150,000 distinct CDR3 sequences, approximately 15% of them singletons. The germline gives CDR1 SQVTM, CDR2 ANQGSEA. V was pared by 0 bases and J by 4 bases, with 16 bases between. This CDR3 has 16 residues. The study, taken as a whole, reports: The authors proposed limited new T cell recruitment per seasonal influenza vaccination.

The sequences come from CD8+ T cells sorted from PBMCs, collected 5 to 6 days after vaccination. This receptor was obtained from a man over 45 who received an inactivated influenza vaccine. V gene TRBV29-1 combines with J gene TRBJ2-1, with D perhaps matching TRBD2 (6 bases). The CDR3 sequence: CSVEDEDGRAYNEQFF. The CDR3 nucleotides read TGCAGCGTTGAAGATGAGGACGGGAGAGCTTACAATGAGCAGTTCTTC.